This T cell receptor (beta chain) was captured by sequencing in a study of PD-L1 blockade in urothelial cancer. Time point here: pretreatment peripheral blood. Pretreatment and on-treatment blood mononuclear cell samples were taken, totaling between 1 and 8 time points per patient. Germline lookup yields CDR1 MDHEN and CDR2 SYDVKM. V gave up 6 bases and J gave up 4 bases; unmatched junction bases: 6. The CDR3 totals 14 residues. The repertoire was sequenced with immunoSEQ multiplex PCR; TCRdb's copy has only in-frame clones and lacks some. The profile shows 80,000 to 90,000 clones, around 85% of them singletons.

The V call is TRBV28, the J call TRBJ1-5, with 7 bases identical to TRBD1. The sample here was PBMCs, taken around atezolizumab (anti-PD-L1) treatment. The sequence derives from a man in his 60s with urothelial cancer. As DNA, the CDR3 is TGTGCCAGCAGACGGGACAGCCAGAATCAGCCCCAGCATTTT. Protein product: CASRRDSQNQPQHF.